A single sample is the source of the 13 T cell receptor beta chains below, sequenced in a study of CD8 T cells in ankylosing spondylitis. TCRdb called the 5' RACE reads again in MiXCR, with one record for every CDR3 protein. The sample carries 150,000 to 200,000 distinct CDR3 sequences, roughly 13% recorded once. The source material was blood, either unsorted or a sorted T cell fraction (not recorded which). Source of these receptors: a female donor with ankylosing spondylitis or in good health (not recorded which).

Ten or more counts support this clonotype. The chain combines TRBV7-2 with TRBJ1-4, with D unclear. CDR3 length: 14 residues. Per germline, CDR1 SGHTA and CDR2 FQGNSA. V lost 0 bases and J 0 bases, leaving 2 bases between the germline ends. CDR3 amino acids: CASSLAATNEKLFF. In DNA, the CDR3 is TGTGCCAGCAGCTTAGCTGCAACTAATGAAAAACTGTTTTTT.

This clonotype was recorded at least ten times. The V and J genes are TRBV7-8 and TRBJ2-1, with TRBD1 matching 7 bases. The CDR3 runs 13 residues. The V gene's germline CDR1 is SGHVS and CDR2 FQNEAQ. V gave up 3 bases and J gave up 8 bases; unmatched junction bases: 4. CDR3 bases: TGTGCCAGCAGCTTGGGCAGGGGGTATGAGCAGTTCTTC. It yields the protein CASSLGRGYEQFF.

This clonotype was found many times. The J gene is TRBJ2-3, the V gene TRBV20-1; 9 bases are shared with TRBD2. Germline lookup yields CDR1 DFQATT and CDR2 SNEGSKA (reference sequence). The CDR3 runs 15 residues. The J segment lost 1 base and the V segment lost 4 bases, leaving 6 bases of the junction unmatched. Here the CDR3 DNA reads TGCAGTGCTAATAGCGGGAGTACTGGCACAGATACGCAGTATTTT. As protein: CSANSGSTGTDTQYF.

This clonotype was counted at least ten times. The gene calls are TRBV5-1 and TRBJ1-4, with 9 positions matching TRBD1. The germline V gene encodes CDR1 SGHRS and CDR2 YFSETQ. The junction had 16 bases not matched to a gene; V was cut back by 5 bases and J by 5 bases. The CDR3 is 18 residues long. As DNA, the CDR3 is TGCGCCAGCAGTTCGACCGGGGACAGGGTGATCAGGAATGAAAAACTGTTTTTT. Its protein is CASSSTGDRVIRNEKLFF.

About this clonotype itself: With a much larger clone just one base away, this may be a read error. J is TRBJ1-1 and V is TRBV3-1; a possible D gene is TRBD1 (6 bases). Germline V CDR1 and CDR2: LGHDT, YNNKEL (reference sequence). The CDR3 sequence is 14 residues long. V shed 3 bases and J shed 4 bases, with 12 bases lying between them. The chain's CDR3 is CASSHDRRVTEAFF. For the CDR3, the DNA is TGTGCCAGCAGCCACGACAGGCGAGTCACTGAAGCTTTCTTT. Drawing the rest from reference TRBV3-1 and TRBJ1-1, the complete variable domain is DTAVSQTPKYLVTQMGNDKSIKCEQNLGHDTMYWYKQDSKKFLKIMFSYNNKELIINETVPNRFSPKSPDKAHLNLHINSLELGDSAVYFCASSHDRRVTEAFFGQGTRLTVV.

This clonotype was recorded at least ten times. The chain recombines TRBV12-3 or TRBV12-4 with TRBJ2-7; 13 bases map to TRBD2. V dropped 6 bases and J dropped 5; count of bases not matched to a gene: 7. The CDR3 spans 15 residues. The CDR3 loop reads CASSRTSGSVHEQYF. For the CDR3, the DNA is TGTGCCAGCAGCCGGACTAGCGGGAGTGTACACGAGCAGTACTTC.

This clonotype was seen repeatedly, ten times or more. The V and J genes are TRBV30 and TRBJ1-2; D gene ambiguous. Germline-derived CDR1 and CDR2 are GTSNPN and SVGIG (reference sequence). Trimming removed 3 bases from V and 6 bases from J, with 11 bases in between. The CDR3 runs to 12 residues. The CDR3 nucleotides read TGTGCCTGGAGGGCAGACCTAGATGGCTACACCTTC. As protein: CAWRADLDGYTF.

This clonotype has a count of ten or more. The rearrangement joins TRBV10-3 to TRBJ2-2; D may be TRBD2 (5 bases). The germline V and J ends were trimmed by 5 bases and 4 bases, with 14 bases remaining between them. The CDR3 spans 15 residues. Germline loops: CDR1 ENHRY, CDR2 SYGVKD. The chain's CDR3 is CAISQAGEITGELFF. CDR3 nucleotide sequence: TGTGCCATCAGTCAGGCGGGTGAGATCACCGGGGAGCTGTTTTTT.

This clonotype appeared many times. The chain combines TRBV25-1 with TRBJ1-4, with D hard to call. The CDR3 totals 14 residues. Trimming took 4 bases from V and 4 from J, leaving 10 bases between them. CDR1 and CDR2 (germline): MGHDK, SYGVNS. CDR3 region: CASSVSSYNEKLFF. In nucleotides, the CDR3 is TGTGCCAGCAGTGTGTCGAGTTATAATGAAAAACTGTTTTTT. Full variable domain (missing parts from reference TRBV25-1 and TRBJ1-4): EADIYQTPRYLVIGTGKKITLECSQTMGHDKMYWYQQDPGMELHLIHYSYGVNSTEKGDLSSESTVSRIRTEHFPLTLESARPSHTSQYLCASSVSSYNEKLFFGSGTQLSVL.

This clonotype was seen a handful of times. The V and J genes are TRBV6-5 and TRBJ1-5; 7 bases match TRBD1. The V gene end was trimmed by 1 base and the J gene end by 0 bases; junction bases not matched to a gene: 3. Germline V lookup: CDR1 MNHEY, CDR2 SVGAGI. The CDR3 totals 16 residues. The CDR3 region is CASSYLDRASNQPQHF. The CDR3 bases are TGTGCCAGCAGTTACTTAGACAGGGCTAGCAATCAGCCCCAGCATTTT.

This clonotype was found many times. This chain joins TRBV12-3 or TRBV12-4 and TRBJ1-2, with 9 bases aligning to TRBD1. The CDR3 length is 15 residues. Trimming cost V 5 bases and J 0 bases; bases outside gene matches: 4. The CDR3: CASSEQGASNYGYTF. In nucleotides, the CDR3 is TGTGCCAGCAGTGAACAGGGGGCCTCTAACTATGGCTACACCTTC.

With respect to this clonotype: A much larger clone differs from this one at a single base, so this may be a read error. This rearrangement joins TRBV12-3 or TRBV12-4 to TRBJ1-2; no reliable D call. The CDR3 is 13 residues long. The CDR3 nucleotides are TGTACCAGCAGTTTAGCGTTCATGAACGGCTACACCTTC. Its protein product is CTSSLAFMNGYTF.

In its sample, this clonotype was seen a few times. This sequence joins TRBV29-1 and TRBJ2-3; TRBD2 aligns across 8 bases. The CDR3 totals 14 residues. The V segment lost 4 bases and the J segment 1 base; nucleotides outside the gene matches: 4. Germline V gives CDR1 SQVTM, CDR2 ANQGSEA. The CDR3 loop is CSVAGGSGTDTQYF. For the CDR3, the DNA is TGCAGCGTTGCGGGGGGGTCAGGCACAGATACGCAGTATTTT.